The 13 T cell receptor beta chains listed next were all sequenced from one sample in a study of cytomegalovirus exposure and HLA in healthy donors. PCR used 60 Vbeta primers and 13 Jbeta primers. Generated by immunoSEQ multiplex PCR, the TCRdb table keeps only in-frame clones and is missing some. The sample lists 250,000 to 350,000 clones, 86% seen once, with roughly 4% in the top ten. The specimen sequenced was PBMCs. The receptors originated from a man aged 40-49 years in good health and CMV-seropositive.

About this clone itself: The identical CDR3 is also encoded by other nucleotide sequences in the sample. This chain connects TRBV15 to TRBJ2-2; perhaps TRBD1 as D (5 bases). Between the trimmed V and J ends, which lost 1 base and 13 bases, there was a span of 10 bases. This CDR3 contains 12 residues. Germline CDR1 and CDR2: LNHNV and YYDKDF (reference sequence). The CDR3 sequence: CATSRGQGGLFF. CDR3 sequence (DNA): TGTGCCACCAGCAGAGGCCAGGGCGGGCTGTTTTTT.

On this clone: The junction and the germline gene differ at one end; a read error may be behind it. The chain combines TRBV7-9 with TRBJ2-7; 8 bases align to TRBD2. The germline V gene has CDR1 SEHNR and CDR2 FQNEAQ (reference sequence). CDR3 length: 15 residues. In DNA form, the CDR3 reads TGTTCCAGCAGCCAAGCCGCGGGAGGCCTCTACGAGCAGTACTTC. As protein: CSSSQAAGGLYEQYF.

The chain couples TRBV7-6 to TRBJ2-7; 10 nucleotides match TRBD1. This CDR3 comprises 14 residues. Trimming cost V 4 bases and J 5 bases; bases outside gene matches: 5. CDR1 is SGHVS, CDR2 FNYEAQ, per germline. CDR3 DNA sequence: TGTGCCAGCAGCTCGGGACAGGGGCTGGACGAGCAGTACTTC. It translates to CASSSGQGLDEQYF.

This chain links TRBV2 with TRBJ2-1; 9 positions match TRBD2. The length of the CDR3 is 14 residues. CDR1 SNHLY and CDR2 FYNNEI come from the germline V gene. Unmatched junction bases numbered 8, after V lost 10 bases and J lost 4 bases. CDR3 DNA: TGTGCCACCCCCCTAGCGGGGCCATACAATGAGCAGTTCTTC. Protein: CATPLAGPYNEQFF.

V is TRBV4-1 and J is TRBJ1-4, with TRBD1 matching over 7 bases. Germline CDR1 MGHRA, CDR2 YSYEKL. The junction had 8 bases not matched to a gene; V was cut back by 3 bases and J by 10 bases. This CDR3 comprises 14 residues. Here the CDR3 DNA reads TGCGCCAGCAGCCAGACAGGGCCTTGGGGAAAACTGTTTTTT. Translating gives CASSQTGPWGKLFF.

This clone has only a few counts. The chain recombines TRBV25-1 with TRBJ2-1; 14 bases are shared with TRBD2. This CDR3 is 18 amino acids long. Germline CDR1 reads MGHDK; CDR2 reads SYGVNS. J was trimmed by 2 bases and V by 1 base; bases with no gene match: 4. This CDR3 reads CASSEWGTSGSPYNEQFF. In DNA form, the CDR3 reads TGTGCCAGCAGTGAATGGGGGACTAGCGGGAGCCCCTACAATGAGCAGTTCTTC.

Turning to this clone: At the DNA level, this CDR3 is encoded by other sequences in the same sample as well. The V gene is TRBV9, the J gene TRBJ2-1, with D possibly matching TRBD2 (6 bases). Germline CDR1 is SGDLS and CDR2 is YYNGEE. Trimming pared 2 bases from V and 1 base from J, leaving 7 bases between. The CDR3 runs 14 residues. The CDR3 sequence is CASSVSGSYNEQFF. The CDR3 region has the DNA TGTGCCAGCAGCGTGAGCGGGTCCTACAATGAGCAGTTCTTC.

The CDR3, as DNA: TGCAGCGTTGTGTTGGGCGGGAGGTCCCGTGAGGATACGCAGTATTTT. Amino acids: CSVVLGGRSREDTQYF. The rearrangement joins TRBV29-1 to TRBJ2-3, with TRBD2 matching 8 bases. The V and J ends lost 4 bases and 6 bases, in that order; junction bases with no gene match: 15. The CDR3 length is 16 residues. Germline CDR1 reads SQVTM; CDR2 reads ANQGSEA.

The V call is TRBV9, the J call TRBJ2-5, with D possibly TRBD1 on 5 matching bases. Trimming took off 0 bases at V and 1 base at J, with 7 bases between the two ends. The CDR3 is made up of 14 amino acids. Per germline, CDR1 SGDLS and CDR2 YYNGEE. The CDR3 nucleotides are TGTGCCAGCAGCGTAGAAGGGGTCCAAGAGACCCAGTACTTC. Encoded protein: CASSVEGVQETQYF.

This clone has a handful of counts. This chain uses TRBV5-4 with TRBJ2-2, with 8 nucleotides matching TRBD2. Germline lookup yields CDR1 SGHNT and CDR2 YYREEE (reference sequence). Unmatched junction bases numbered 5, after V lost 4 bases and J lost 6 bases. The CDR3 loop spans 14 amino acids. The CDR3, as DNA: TGTGCCAGCAGCCCGGCGCGGGGGGCCGGGGAGCTGTTTTTT. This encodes CASSPARGAGELFF. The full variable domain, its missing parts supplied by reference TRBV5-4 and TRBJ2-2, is ETGVTQSPTHLIKTRGQQVTLRCSSQSGHNTVSWYQQALGQGPQFIFQYYREEENGRGNFPPRFSGLQFPNYSSELNVNALELDDSALYLCASSPARGAGELFFGEGSRLTVL.

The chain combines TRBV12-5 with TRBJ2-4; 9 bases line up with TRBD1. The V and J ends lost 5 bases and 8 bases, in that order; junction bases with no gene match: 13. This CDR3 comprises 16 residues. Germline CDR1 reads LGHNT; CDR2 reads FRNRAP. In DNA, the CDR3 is TGTGCTAGTGGTCCGACGCCCGACAGGGGGGGCGACATTCAGTACTTC. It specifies CASGPTPDRGGDIQYF.

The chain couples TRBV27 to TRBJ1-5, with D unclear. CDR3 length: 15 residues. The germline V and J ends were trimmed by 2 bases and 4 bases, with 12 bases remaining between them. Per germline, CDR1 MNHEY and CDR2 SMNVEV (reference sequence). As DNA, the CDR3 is TGTGCCAGCAGTTTACGGTCGGACTTTAATCAGCCCCAGCATTTT. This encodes CASSLRSDFNQPQHF.

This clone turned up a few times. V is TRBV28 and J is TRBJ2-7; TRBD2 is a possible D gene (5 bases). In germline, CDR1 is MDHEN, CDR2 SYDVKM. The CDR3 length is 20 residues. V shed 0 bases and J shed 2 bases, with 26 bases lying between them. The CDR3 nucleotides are TGTGCCAGCAGTTTATGGACACACTCAACCAGGACCAAGACTACCTACGAGCAGTACTTC. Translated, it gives CASSLWTHSTRTKTTYEQYF.